The clone carrying this T cell receptor (beta chain) was observed at least ten times. Germline assignment: CDR1 DFQATT and CDR2 SNEGSKA (reference sequence). The CDR3 length is 10 residues. Trimming pared 6 bases from V and 7 bases from J, leaving 9 bases between. MiXCR was run by TCRdb on the RT-PCR reads, yielding one entry per CDR3 protein. The table records about 700,000 distinct CDR3 sequences, approximately 15% of them present only once. The rearrangement links TRBV20-1 to TRBJ2-5; D unclear. The sequenced material came from memory CD4+ T cells from blood. The sequence came from a female donor in good health, serving as a healthy control. CDR3 sequence (DNA): TGCAGTGCCATGGGGTGGACCCAGTACTTC. Protein: CSAMGWTQYF.